This T cell receptor (beta chain) stems from a study of cytomegalovirus exposure and HLA in healthy donors. This clone was detected only a few times. Its antigen is not identified. Per the germline V gene, CDR1 is SSHAT and CDR2 is FNYEAQ (reference sequence). The CDR3 runs to 15 residues. 13 Jbeta primers and 60 Vbeta primers were used for the PCR. Generated by immunoSEQ multiplex PCR, the TCRdb table keeps only in-frame clones and is missing some. Of roughly 180,000 clones listed, around 80% are singletons. General observations from the study: The investigators catalogued 150 to 200 TCR beta chains as cytomegalovirus-associated. The study found most TCR sequences rare, yet found some public TCRs in many donors.

The chain combines TRBV7-7 with TRBJ2-3; TRBD2 matches 9 bases. The sequenced sample was PBMCs. This clonotype was sampled from a woman aged 25 to 45 in good health and CMV-seronegative. The CDR3 nucleotides are TGTGCTAGCGCCAAGGGACTAGCTGGGACAGATACGCAGTATTTT. Its translation is CASAKGLAGTDTQYF.